The 25 T cell receptor beta chains reported below all come from one sample, sequenced in a study of T cells after yellow fever vaccination. TCRdb processed the 5' RACE reads anew with MiXCR; each CDR3 protein has one entry. The repertoire holds hundreds of thousands of distinct CDR3 sequences, under 25% seen once, with roughly 13% in the top ten. Material: PBMCs, obtained 15 days after the yellow fever booster vaccination. All receptors derive from a man between 25 and 39 years old who received the YFV17D yellow fever vaccine.

This clonotype showed up just a few times. The junction and the germline gene differ at one end; a read error may be behind it. This chain links TRBV27 with TRBJ2-3; maybe TRBD2 (6 bases). Germline values: CDR1 MNHEY, CDR2 SMNVEV (reference sequence). This CDR3 is 14 amino acids long. The CDR3: CASSLEGSIDTQYF. The DNA for the CDR3 is TGTGCCAGCAGTTTGGAGGGGAGCATAGATACGCAGTATTTT.

J is TRBJ2-1 and V is TRBV2; D tentatively reads TRBD1 or TRBD2 (5 bases each). V was shortened by 7 bases and J by 3 bases, with 13 bases between the two germline ends. Germline assignment: CDR1 SNHLY and CDR2 FYNNEI. This CDR3 spans 14 amino acids. The CDR3 sequence: CASKGDGDYNEQFF. The CDR3 DNA reads TGTGCCAGCAAAGGGGACGGCGACTACAATGAGCAGTTCTTC.

The CDR3: CSASRQGGSGNTIYF. The CDR3 DNA reads as TGCAGTGCTAGTAGACAAGGAGGCTCTGGAAACACCATATATTTT. The chain combines TRBV20-1 with TRBJ1-3; no definite D call. Trimming took off 3 bases at V and 0 bases at J, with 12 bases between the two ends. Germline CDR1 and CDR2: DFQATT and SNEGSKA (reference sequence). The CDR3 runs to 15 residues.

This clonotype was seen a single time. The rearrangement joins TRBV7-2 to TRBJ2-5; no reliable D call. The ends were cut back, 0 bases at V and 8 bases at J, with 7 bases in the middle. Germline CDR1 SGHTA, CDR2 FQGNSA. The CDR3 sequence is 12 residues long. The CDR3 here is CASSLASPTQYF. The CDR3 nucleotides are TGTGCCAGCAGCTTAGCTAGCCCTACCCAGTACTTC.

This chain joins TRBV27 and TRBJ2-5; 7 nucleotides align to TRBD2. CDR3 length: 16 residues. The germline V gene has CDR1 MNHEY and CDR2 SMNVEV (reference sequence). V trimming: 0 bases; J trimming: 2 bases; junction bases outside the gene matches: 6. This CDR3 is CASSLSRWTRQETQYF. Written as DNA, the CDR3 is TGTGCCAGCAGTTTATCGAGGTGGACTAGACAAGAGACCCAGTACTTC.

This clonotype was counted a few times. V is TRBV11-2 and J is TRBJ2-1, with TRBD2 as a possible D gene (5 bases). Germline V gene lookup returns CDR1 SGHAT and CDR2 FQNNGV. Trimming removed 0 bases from V and 1 base from J, with 13 bases in between. There are 17 residues in the CDR3. DNA for the CDR3: TGTGCCAGCAGCTTAGAATATTGGACTCAATCCTACAATGAGCAGTTCTTC. This translates into CASSLEYWTQSYNEQFF. Full variable domain (rest looked up from reference TRBV11-2 and TRBJ2-1): EAGVAQSPRYKIIEKRQSVAFWCNPISGHATLYWYQQILGQGPKLLIQFQNNGVVDDSQLPKDRFSAERLKGVDSTLKIQPAKLEDSAVYLCASSLEYWTQSYNEQFFGPGTRLTVL.

This clonotype was picked up a small number of times. The rearrangement uses TRBV20-1 and TRBJ2-1, with 9 bases aligning to TRBD1. V dropped 3 bases and J dropped 7; count of bases not matched to a gene: 10. The germline V gene has CDR1 DFQATT and CDR2 SNEGSKA (reference sequence). CDR3 size: 15 residues. The CDR3 protein is CSASPVRDRVNEQFF. The CDR3 region has the DNA TGCAGTGCTAGTCCGGTTAGGGACAGGGTAAATGAGCAGTTCTTC.

The rearrangement links TRBV15 to TRBJ2-2; D may be TRBD1 (5 bases). The CDR3 length is 15 residues. Germline V lookup: CDR1 LNHNV, CDR2 YYDKDF (reference sequence). Trimming removed 6 bases at V and 6 bases at J, with 17 bases between. CDR3: CATSLDSKSSGELFF. The CDR3 DNA reads TGTGCCACCAGTCTAGACAGCAAGTCGTCCGGGGAGCTGTTTTTT.

The V and J genes are TRBV20-1 and TRBJ2-7; 8 bases map to TRBD2. The CDR3 length is 12 residues. From germline, CDR1 is DFQATT and CDR2 SNEGSKA (reference sequence). The V segment lost 6 bases and the J segment 3 bases; nucleotides outside the gene matches: 4. The chain's CDR3 is CSAPGTSYEQYF. CDR3 in DNA: TGCAGTGCGCCCGGGACTAGCTACGAGCAGTACTTC.

This clonotype showed up just a few times. This CDR3 reads CASSSPPGTSGRRETQYF. DNA of the CDR3: TGTGCCAGCAGCTCGCCCCCCGGGACTAGCGGGAGAAGAGAGACCCAGTACTTC. This chain links TRBV11-2 with TRBJ2-5; TRBD2 matches 14 bases. V lost 4 bases to trimming and J lost 4 bases; unmatched junction nucleotides: 11. Germline CDR1 SGHAT, CDR2 FQNNGV. This CDR3 has 18 amino acids.

The chain links TRBV7-9 to TRBJ1-3, with a possible D match to TRBD1 (6 bases). This CDR3 spans 16 amino acids. Per the germline V gene, CDR1 is SEHNR and CDR2 is FQNEAQ (reference sequence). Deletions cut 5 bases from V and 0 bases from J, with 14 bases between. Here the CDR3 DNA reads TGTGCCAGCAGCCGTCTACAGGGAATCTCTGGAAACACCATATATTTT. Its protein product is CASSRLQGISGNTIYF.

The V call is TRBV12-3 or TRBV12-4, the J call TRBJ1-5; TRBD1 matches at 8 bases. The V segment lost 3 bases and the J segment 7 bases; nucleotides outside the gene matches: 5. CDR3 length equals 14 residues. This chain's CDR3 is CASSLGQVEQPQHF. CDR3 nucleotide sequence: TGTGCCAGCAGTTTGGGACAGGTTGAGCAGCCCCAGCATTTT.

J is TRBJ2-5 and V is TRBV12-3 or TRBV12-4; 7 nucleotides agree with TRBD2. With V trimmed by 5 bases and J by 3 bases, 12 bases remained unmatched. This CDR3 is built from 16 residues. The CDR3 protein is CASSPFSAGVEETQYF. CDR3 coding DNA: TGTGCCAGCAGTCCCTTCTCGGCGGGAGTTGAAGAGACCCAGTACTTC.

This clonotype was observed a handful of times. The chain employs TRBV11-2 and TRBJ1-1; D remains ambiguous. The V gene's germline CDR1 is SGHAT and CDR2 FQNNGV. The germline V and J ends were trimmed by 3 bases and 4 bases, with 15 bases remaining between them. The CDR3 contains 15 residues. CDR3 in DNA: TGTGCCAGCAGCTTCGGGAGAGACGGGTCCACTGAAGCTTTCTTT. Amino acids: CASSFGRDGSTEAFF.

This clonotype appeared a few times. The V call is TRBV10-3, the J call TRBJ2-7; unclear D gene. The CDR3 covers 14 residues. CDR1 is ENHRY and CDR2 is SYGVKD in the germline V gene. V lost 4 bases, J lost 0 bases, and 10 bases lay in between. Written as DNA, the CDR3 is TGTGCCATCAGTGGCGGTTCCCGCTCCTACGAGCAGTACTTC. This sequence encodes CAISGGSRSYEQYF.

This clonotype has more than one count but fewer than ten. The gene calls are TRBV7-8 and TRBJ2-5; a weak D match, TRBD2 (5 bases). The CDR3 runs 14 residues. Trimming removed 5 bases from V and 5 bases from J, with 15 bases in between. The V gene's germline CDR1 is SGHVS and CDR2 FQNEAQ. The CDR3 sequence is CASSPTSGMETQYF. The CDR3 DNA reads TGTGCCAGCAGCCCAACGTCCGGGATGGAGACCCAGTACTTC.

CDR3 nucleotide sequence: TGTGCCAGCAGCGTAGAGCCTACCTACGAGCAGTACTTC. This translates into CASSVEPTYEQYF. The rearrangement uses TRBV9 and TRBJ2-7, with D hard to call. V dropped 0 bases and J dropped 2 bases, with 6 bases sitting between them. There are 13 residues in the CDR3. Germline V gives CDR1 SGDLS, CDR2 YYNGEE. Full variable domain (missing parts from reference TRBV9 and TRBJ2-7): DSGVTQTPKHLITATGQRVTLRCSPRSGDLSVYWYQQSLDQGLQFLIQYYNGEERAKGNILERFSAQQFPDLHSELNLSSLELGDSALYFCASSVEPTYEQYFGPGTRLTVT.

The V call is TRBV5-6, the J call TRBJ2-1; D is ambiguous. This CDR3 comprises 16 residues. V dropped 4 bases and J dropped 2 bases, with 16 bases sitting between them. Germline V gene data show CDR1 as SGHDT and CDR2 as YYEEEE. The CDR3 coding sequence is TGTGCCAGCAGCCCGTTAGATACCGTACCCTACAATGAGCAGTTCTTC. As protein: CASSPLDTVPYNEQFF. The full variable domain, with the rest looked up from reference TRBV5-6 and TRBJ2-1, is DAGVTQSPTHLIKTRGQQVTLRCSPKSGHDTVSWYQQALGQGPQFIFQYYEEEERQRGNFPDRFSGHQFPNYSSELNVNALLLGDSALYLCASSPLDTVPYNEQFFGPGTRLTVL.

This clonotype has more than one count but fewer than ten. The rearrangement joins TRBV27 to TRBJ2-7; possible D gene TRBD2, 5 bases. Looked up from germline, CDR1 is MNHEY and CDR2 is SMNVEV (reference sequence). V was clipped by 4 bases and J by 4 bases, with 11 bases between them. This CDR3 is 13 amino acids long. Here the CDR3 reads CASSSRDVYEQYF. The CDR3 DNA follows: TGTGCCAGCAGTTCCCGGGATGTTTACGAGCAGTACTTC.

This clonotype was seen a handful of times. The V call is TRBV20-1, the J call TRBJ2-1; D not resolved. Deletions cut 0 bases from V and 6 bases from J, with 9 bases between. The CDR3 consists of 13 residues. CDR1 and CDR2 (germline): DFQATT, SNEGSKA (reference sequence). The CDR3 is CSARDNPSNEQFF. The CDR3 region has the DNA TGCAGTGCTAGAGATAACCCTAGCAATGAGCAGTTCTTC.

V and J are TRBV7-9 and TRBJ2-1; a weak D match, TRBD1 (5 bases). This CDR3 is built from 14 residues. In germline, CDR1 is SEHNR, CDR2 FQNEAQ (reference sequence). The germline V and J ends were trimmed by 6 bases and 4 bases, with 13 bases remaining between them. CDR3 sequence: CASRPQGYYNEQFF. The CDR3 nucleotides are TGTGCCAGCAGGCCTCAGGGCTATTACAATGAGCAGTTCTTC. The whole variable domain, remainder taken from reference TRBV7-9 and TRBJ2-1, is DTGVSQNPRHKITKRGQNVTFRCDPISEHNRLYWYRQTLGQGPEFLTYFQNEAQLEKSRLLSDRFSAERPKGSFSTLEIQRTEQGDSAMYLCASRPQGYYNEQFFGPGTRLTVL.

This clonotype was counted between two and nine times. The chain carries TRBV29-1 and TRBJ1-2; no clear D. Germline values: CDR1 SQVTM, CDR2 ANQGSEA. V was trimmed by 5 bases and J by 4 bases, leaving 5 bases between them. The CDR3 covers 10 residues. Here the CDR3 reads CSVYFYGYTF. The CDR3 DNA sequence: TGCAGCGTTTATTTCTATGGCTACACCTTC. Using reference TRBV29-1 and TRBJ1-2 for the parts outside the CDR3, the full variable domain is SAVISQKPSRDICQRGTSLTIQCQVDSQVTMMFWYRQQPGQSLTLIATANQGSEATYESGFVIDKFPISRPNLTFSTLTVSNMSPEDSSIYLCSVYFYGYTFGSGTRLTVV.

The rearrangement joins TRBV20-1 to TRBJ1-5; D is uncertain. CDR3 size: 14 residues. In germline, CDR1 is DFQATT, CDR2 SNEGSKA (reference sequence). Trimming took off 6 bases at V and 2 bases at J, with 14 bases between the two ends. CDR3 sequence: CSARRARGNQPQHF. CDR3 nucleotides: TGCAGTGCAAGGAGGGCGCGGGGCAATCAGCCCCAGCATTTT.

V and J are TRBV5-1 and TRBJ2-1; 7 bases line up with TRBD2. The CDR3 extends over 17 amino acids. Germline V CDR1 and CDR2: SGHRS, YFSETQ. Losses at the gene ends were 3 bases for V and 6 bases for J; bases not matched to a gene: 15. Here the CDR3 DNA reads TGCGCCAGCAGCTCGGCCCTGGTGGTAGCGGGCGGCAATGAGCAGTTCTTC. Its protein is CASSSALVVAGGNEQFF.

The rearrangement links TRBV9 to TRBJ1-2, with TRBD1 matching over 10 bases. The CDR3 is 13 amino acids. V dropped 4 bases and J dropped 8; count of bases not matched to a gene: 5. Germline CDR1 is SGDLS and CDR2 is YYNGEE. CDR3 nucleotides: TGTGCCAGCAGCTCGGACAGGGGGATAGGCTACACCTTC. Its protein is CASSSDRGIGYTF. The full variable domain, completed using reference TRBV9 and TRBJ1-2, is DSGVTQTPKHLITATGQRVTLRCSPRSGDLSVYWYQQSLDQGLQFLIQYYNGEERAKGNILERFSAQQFPDLHSELNLSSLELGDSALYFCASSSDRGIGYTFGSGTRLTVV.